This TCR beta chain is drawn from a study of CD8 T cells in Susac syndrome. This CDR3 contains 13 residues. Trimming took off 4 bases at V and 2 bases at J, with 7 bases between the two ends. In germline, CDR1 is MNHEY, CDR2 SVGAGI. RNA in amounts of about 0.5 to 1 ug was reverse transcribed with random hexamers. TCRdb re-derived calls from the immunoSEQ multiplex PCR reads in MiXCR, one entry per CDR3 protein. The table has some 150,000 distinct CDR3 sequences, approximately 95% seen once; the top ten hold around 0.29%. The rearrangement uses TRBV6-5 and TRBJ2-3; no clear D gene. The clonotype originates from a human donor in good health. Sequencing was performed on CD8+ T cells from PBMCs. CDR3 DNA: TGTGCCAGCAGTTCCCTATACACAGATACGCAGTATTTT. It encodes CASSSLYTDTQYF.